The 23 T cell receptor beta chains presented below share a single source sample, sequenced in a study of post-analysis software for immune sequencing data. Study-wide results and limits: Higher frequency in patients than in controls was seen for several TRBV segments, with TRBV5-6, TRBV5-1 and TRBV20-1 among them.

These receptors' antigens are unknown. Each TCR beta cDNA library carried unique molecular identifiers. TCRdb re-called the PCR reads with MiXCR, one entry per CDR3 protein. The data show 430,000 or so distinct CDR3 sequences, with 39% seen just once and approximately 7.1% held by the top ten. Source material: blood. These receptors were taken from a girl aged 2 to 9 with multiple sclerosis.

Note on this clonotype: The CDR3 does not end in the conserved phenylalanine or tryptophan, so this is likely a read error. The chain recombines TRBV29-1 with TRBJ2-5, with 10 positions matching TRBD2. CDR1 SQVTM and CDR2 ANQGSEA come from the germline V gene. This CDR3 is 12 amino acids long. The trim removed 4 bases at V and 11 bases at J, leaving 7 bases unmatched. The CDR3 DNA is TGCAGCGTTGCCCTAGCGGGAGTGGAGCAGTACTTG. This encodes CSVALAGVEQYL.

On this clonotype itself: One end of the junction is discordant with germline, which a read error may explain. The genes are TRBV14 and TRBJ1-2; possible D gene TRBD1, 5 bases. This CDR3 comprises 15 residues. From germline, CDR1 is SGHDN and CDR2 FVKESK. The CDR3 DNA follows: TGTGCCAACAGCCAAGAGTCAGGGCATCCTGGGGGCTACACCTTC. It yields the protein CANSQESGHPGGYTF.

This clonotype was detected a few times. This sequence joins TRBV7-2 and TRBJ2-5, with TRBD2 matching over 14 bases. This CDR3 region has 15 residues. Germline CDR1 and CDR2: SGHTA and FQGNSA. Trimming took 5 bases from V and 4 from J; bases not matched to a gene: 3. The CDR3 DNA reads as TGTGCCAGCAGCCGTGGACTAGCGGGAGGAGAGACCCAGTACTTC. Amino acid sequence: CASSRGLAGGETQYF.

The J gene is TRBJ2-5, the V gene TRBV4-1, with TRBD2 matching 10 bases. Trimming took 4 bases from V and 3 from J; bases not matched to a gene: 8. Germline V gives CDR1 MGHRA, CDR2 YSYEKL. CDR3 size: 16 residues. The CDR3 sequence is CASSLSAGGSEETQYF. As DNA, the CDR3 is TGCGCCAGCAGCCTATCAGCGGGGGGGTCTGAAGAGACCCAGTACTTC.

A note on this clonotype: Germline is not matched at one junction end, which may reflect a read error. In DNA form, the CDR3 reads TGTGCCAGCAGTCCCGACAGGGCGTACACCAGATATTTT. As protein: CASSPDRAYTRYF. This chain joins TRBV6-5 and TRBJ1-3, with 7 bases lining up with TRBD1. Germline V lookup: CDR1 MNHEY, CDR2 SVGAGI. The CDR3 contains 13 residues.

The genes are TRBV29-1 and TRBJ2-2; 9 nucleotides line up with TRBD2. The CDR3 extends over 16 amino acids. Looked up from germline, CDR1 is SQVTM and CDR2 is ANQGSEA. V lost 1 base and J lost 7; bases outside the gene matches: 10. The CDR3 DNA sequence: TGCAGCGTTGAAGGGCTAGCGGGGTTCCCACGCGGGGAGCTGTTTTTT. This gives the protein CSVEGLAGFPRGELFF.

Written as DNA, the CDR3 is TGCAGCGTTGGTCAGGCACTTCGGGGCTACACCTTC. This translates into CSVGQALRGYTF. The rearrangement links TRBV29-1 to TRBJ1-2; no clear D gene. Trimming shortened V by 4 bases and J by 8 bases, and 14 bases separated the two germline ends. The CDR3 totals 12 residues. Germline V lookup: CDR1 SQVTM, CDR2 ANQGSEA.

This clonotype appeared many times. The rearrangement joins TRBV7-2 to TRBJ2-5; maybe TRBD2 (5 bases). TRBJ2-3 matches the DNA end more closely, so the J call is doubtful. The CDR3 is 12 amino acids. Germline CDR1 is SGHTA and CDR2 is FQGNSA. CDR3 amino acids: CASSLGRETQYF. The CDR3 nucleotides are TGTGCCAGCAGCTTAGGAAGGGAGACGCAGTATTTT.

The chain combines TRBV20-1 with TRBJ2-3; a possible D gene is TRBD2 (7 bases). The CDR3 has 14 amino acids. V was pared by 3 bases and J by 2 bases, with 12 bases between. Germline CDR1 is DFQATT and CDR2 is SNEGSKA (reference sequence). CDR3 bases: TGCAGTGCTAGTTGGGGGGGGGCCACAGATACGCAGTATTTT. Its translation: CSASWGGATDTQYF.

The chain links TRBV18 to TRBJ1-5; D not resolved. From germline, CDR1 is KGHSH and CDR2 LQKENI. Trimming cost V 4 bases and J 5 bases, with 9 bases left between them. This CDR3 is built from 13 residues. CDR3 protein: CASSLYRDQPQHF. In DNA form, the CDR3 reads TGTGCCAGCTCACTATACAGAGATCAGCCCCAGCATTTT.

This clonotype has just a few counts. The chain recombines TRBV7-9 with TRBJ1-2; the D gene is possibly TRBD1 (5 bases). CDR1 SEHNR and CDR2 FQNEAQ come from the germline V gene (reference sequence). The CDR3 runs 15 residues. With 4 bases removed from V and 4 bases from J, the gap between germline ends came to 16 bases. Here the CDR3 reads CASSSVGRASYGYTF. The DNA for the CDR3 is TGTGCCAGCAGCTCAGTCGGCAGGGCAAGCTATGGCTACACCTTC.

This clonotype has only a few counts. The V and J genes are TRBV28 and TRBJ1-2, with 7 bases identical to TRBD1. Per the germline V gene, CDR1 is MDHEN and CDR2 is SYDVKM. The CDR3 is made up of 12 amino acids. The CDR3 here is CVTGQSQLGYTF. Written as DNA, the CDR3 is TGTGTCACGGGACAGTCTCAACTGGGCTACACCTTC.

The chain couples TRBV6-1 to TRBJ1-6; D is possibly TRBD1 (5 bases). V was trimmed by 7 bases and J by 5 bases, leaving 21 bases between them. Germline lookup yields CDR1 MNHNS and CDR2 SASEGT. This CDR3 has 17 amino acids. CDR3 bases: TGTGCCAGCACTATTACCGGGGGACCCCTGGATAATTCACCCCTCCACTTT. It encodes CASTITGGPLDNSPLHF.

This clonotype has a handful of counts. The CDR3 region has the DNA TGTGCCACCAGTGATTTACCCGGACTAGGAGGCGAGCAGTTCTTC. This encodes CATSDLPGLGGEQFF. The genes are TRBV24-1 and TRBJ2-1, with TRBD2 identical over 7 bases. CDR3 length: 15 residues. The trim removed 1 base at V and 10 bases at J, leaving 9 bases unmatched. Looked up from germline, CDR1 is KGHDR and CDR2 is SFDVKD.

In this sample, this clonotype turned up a few times. The chain employs TRBV28 and TRBJ2-3; perhaps TRBD1 as D (7 bases). The CDR3 covers 15 residues. Germline-derived CDR1 and CDR2 are MDHEN and SYDVKM. The V gene lost 6 bases and the J gene lost 1 base, with 14 bases spanning the gap. The chain's CDR3 is CASSWRDSGTDTQYF. The CDR3 nucleotides are TGTGCCAGCAGCTGGCGGGACAGTGGCACAGATACGCAGTATTTT.

This clonotype was detected a few times. The rearrangement uses TRBV20-1 and TRBJ2-1; 10 nucleotides agree with TRBD2. J was trimmed by 6 bases and V by 5 bases; bases with no gene match: 16. Germline assignment: CDR1 DFQATT and CDR2 SNEGSKA (reference sequence). This CDR3 comprises 17 residues. The CDR3 DNA reads TGCAGTGCTTTGGGATGGGTTCCTAGCGGGGGCGGCAATGAGCAGTTCTTC. This codes for CSALGWVPSGGGNEQFF.

The rearrangement joins TRBV20-1 to TRBJ1-5, with D possibly matching TRBD1 (6 bases). From germline, CDR1 is DFQATT and CDR2 SNEGSKA (reference sequence). CDR3 size: 16 residues. Trimming removed 0 bases at V and 7 bases at J, with 19 bases between. The DNA of the CDR3 is TGCAGTGCTAGAGATGAGGGAACAGGGTGGGAGCAGCCCCAGCATTTT. The encoded protein is CSARDEGTGWEQPQHF.

The chain uses TRBV27 and TRBJ2-7; TRBD2 aligns across 7 bases. Looked up from germline, CDR1 is MNHEY and CDR2 is SMNVEV (reference sequence). This CDR3 is built from 17 residues. Trimming took 4 bases from V and 0 from J; bases not matched to a gene: 12. For the CDR3, the DNA is TGTGCCAGCAGTTCCGGACTAGTGGGAGGTCCCTCCTACGAGCAGTACTTC. Translating gives CASSSGLVGGPSYEQYF.

The V gene is TRBV29-1, the J gene TRBJ2-7; D is unclear. Trimming pared 1 base from V and 2 bases from J, leaving 12 bases between. The germline V gene encodes CDR1 SQVTM and CDR2 ANQGSEA. The CDR3 loop spans 14 amino acids. The DNA for the CDR3 is TGCAGCGTTGAAGGGGCAGTTTCACCCTACGAGCAGTACTTC. This sequence encodes CSVEGAVSPYEQYF.

The chain uses TRBV27 and TRBJ1-5; D uncertain. CDR1 MNHEY and CDR2 SMNVEV come from the germline V gene (reference sequence). The CDR3 covers 13 residues. The V end was cut by 7 bases, the J end by 7 bases, with 14 bases between. The CDR3 DNA reads TGTGCCAGCAATTCCCGTATCGGACAGCCCCAGCATTTT. Residues: CASNSRIGQPQHF.

This clonotype was observed a few times. This chain uses TRBV5-1 with TRBJ2-1, with 7 bases lining up with TRBD2. Germline assignment: CDR1 SGHRS and CDR2 YFSETQ. J lost 3 bases, V lost 0 bases, and 6 bases had no gene match. The CDR3 is 16 residues long. CDR3 loop: CASSLVGAGDYNEQFF. The CDR3 coding sequence is TGCGCCAGCAGCTTGGTTGGGGCGGGAGACTACAATGAGCAGTTCTTC.

The chain couples TRBV20-1 to TRBJ2-5; 10 nucleotides line up with TRBD1. Trimming removed 6 bases from V and 5 bases from J; junction bases left unmatched: 6. The germline CDR1 and CDR2 sequences are DFQATT and SNEGSKA (reference sequence). This CDR3 has 13 amino acids. DNA for the CDR3: TGCAGTGCGGGGACAGGGGTGGGGGAGACCCAGTACTTC. Translation gives CSAGTGVGETQYF.

This clonotype was seen more than once but under ten times. V and J are TRBV29-1 and TRBJ1-1; 7 bases match TRBD1. The germline CDR1 and CDR2 sequences are SQVTM and ANQGSEA. This CDR3 comprises 13 residues. V trimming: 6 bases; J trimming: 11 bases; junction bases outside the gene matches: 15. Written as DNA, the CDR3 is TGCAGCGTCGGGGGACAGAGTAATGCCGTGGCTTTCTTT. Translating gives CSVGGQSNAVAFF.